Listed here are 8 T cell receptor beta chains from one sample, sequenced in a study of blood T cell repertoires in COVID-19. Libraries were prepared by immunoSEQ multiplex PCR; TCRdb keeps only in-frame clonotypes and omits some of them. The table includes tens of thousands of clones, 85% to 90% detected once. Sequencing used peripheral blood. The receptors were gathered from a woman aged 45-65 years with active COVID-19.

J is TRBJ2-1 and V is TRBV10-2; TRBD2 matches 13 bases. The V and J ends lost 6 bases and 10 bases, in that order; junction bases with no gene match: 9. The CDR3 runs 15 residues. Germline V lookup: CDR1 WSHSY, CDR2 SAAADI. CDR3 nucleotides: TGCGCCAGCAGGGGGACTAGCGGGGACCGCAAGGAGCAGTTCTTC. This sequence encodes CASRGTSGDRKEQFF.

The genes are TRBV5-1 and TRBJ1-6, with TRBD1 identical over 7 bases. The CDR3 runs 15 residues. Trimming cost V 0 bases and J 6 bases; bases outside gene matches: 3. CDR1 is SGHRS and CDR2 is YFSETQ in the germline V gene. CDR3 loop: CASSLAGQANSPLHF. CDR3 in DNA: TGCGCCAGCAGCTTGGCCGGACAGGCTAATTCACCCCTCCACTTT.

The gene calls are TRBV2 and TRBJ2-1, with 12 positions matching TRBD2. The CDR3 is 16 amino acids. The germline V gene encodes CDR1 SNHLY and CDR2 FYNNEI. Trimming removed 2 bases from V and 7 bases from J; junction bases left unmatched: 6. The CDR3 protein is CASSERGLAGINEQFF. As DNA, the CDR3 is TGTGCCAGCAGTGAAAGAGGACTAGCGGGGATTAATGAGCAGTTCTTC.

The chain employs TRBV19 and TRBJ2-7; possible D gene TRBD2, 6 bases. CDR1 and CDR2 from the germline V gene are LNHDA and SQIVND (reference sequence). V lost 4 bases and J 1 base, leaving 17 bases between the germline ends. CDR3 length equals 16 residues. The CDR3 nucleotides read TGTGCCAGTAGTACCGGGGGTCGGGCAGGGTCCTACGAGCAGTACTTC. This codes for CASSTGGRAGSYEQYF.

The chain links TRBV10-3 to TRBJ2-7; 7 nucleotides align to TRBD1. This CDR3 is built from 15 residues. Trimming at V came to 2 bases and at J to 6 bases, leaving 10 bases not matched to a gene. Germline CDR1 reads ENHRY; CDR2 reads SYGVKD. The CDR3 protein is CAISEGAVGGREQYF. The DNA for the CDR3 is TGTGCCATCAGTGAGGGTGCGGTAGGGGGCCGCGAGCAGTACTTC.

The CDR3 DNA follows: TGTGCCACCAGTGATTCCGGGACTCCCGCCTACAATGAGCAGTTCTTC. Residues: CATSDSGTPAYNEQFF. The chain has TRBV24-1 and TRBJ2-1, with a possible D match to TRBD2 (6 bases). The CDR3 is 16 amino acids. Germline-derived CDR1 and CDR2 are KGHDR and SFDVKD. Trimming took off 2 bases at V and 2 bases at J, with 12 bases between the two ends.

The V and J genes are TRBV19 and TRBJ2-1; D is possibly TRBD1 (6 bases). The CDR3 runs to 15 residues. Germline values: CDR1 LNHDA, CDR2 SQIVND (reference sequence). The V end was cut by 3 bases, the J end by 6 bases, with 15 bases between. The DNA for the CDR3 is TGTGCCAGTAGTATTGGTTTGGCAGGGGTCAATGAGCAGTTCTTC. Its translation: CASSIGLAGVNEQFF.

This clone was recorded a few times. The chain recombines TRBV7-8 with TRBJ2-7, with TRBD1 matching over 9 bases. Trimming cost V 5 bases and J 4 bases; bases outside gene matches: 9. Germline values: CDR1 SGHVS, CDR2 FQNEAQ. CDR3 length: 15 amino acids. The CDR3 spells CASSTRTGDLYEQYF. CDR3 bases: TGTGCCAGCAGCACAAGGACAGGGGACTTGTACGAGCAGTACTTC.